The 26 T cell receptor beta chains below all came from one sample that was sequenced in a study of shared clonotypes between healthy human individuals. Generated by immunoSEQ multiplex PCR, the TCRdb table keeps only in-frame clones and is missing some. The data contain about 1 million clones, under 80% of them singletons. Sequencing was done on a sample of memory CD4+ T cells sorted from blood. The subset was: CD45RA-negative fraction. All receptors come from a man between 18 and 29 years old in good health.

The V call is TRBV2, the J call TRBJ2-5; a possible D gene is TRBD2 (5 bases). The CDR3 totals 13 residues. V lost 7 bases to trimming and J lost 5 bases, with 14 bases between them. Per germline, CDR1 SNHLY and CDR2 FYNNEI. The CDR3 reads CASKGGWEETQYF. The CDR3 DNA is TGTGCCAGCAAAGGCGGGTGGGAGGAGACCCAGTACTTC.

This chain connects TRBV30 to TRBJ2-2, with 8 positions matching TRBD2. V dropped 4 bases and J dropped 6; count of bases not matched to a gene: 10. There are 15 residues in the CDR3. The germline gives CDR1 GTSNPN, CDR2 SVGIG (reference sequence). CDR3 sequence (DNA): TGTGCCTGGAATGGCGGGGGGATCAGACCCGGGGAGCTGTTTTTT. Translation gives CAWNGGGIRPGELFF.

This rearrangement joins TRBV5-8 to TRBJ2-1; 7 bases align to TRBD2. J lost 9 bases, V lost 4 bases, and 13 bases had no gene match. The germline V gene encodes CDR1 SGHTS and CDR2 YDEGEE. This CDR3 spans 15 amino acids. The CDR3 DNA reads TGTGCCAGCAGCCCAAGGACTAGTCAAGTTAGTGAGCAGTTCTTC. Its translation: CASSPRTSQVSEQFF.

This sequence joins TRBV12-5 and TRBJ2-5; 10 bases are a match to TRBD1. Germline CDR1 is LGHNT and CDR2 is FRNRAP. The CDR3 has 18 amino acids. J gave up 0 bases and V 1 base, and 8 bases lay outside the gene matches. The CDR3 region is CASGLGRRDRGYQETQYF. The CDR3 DNA reads TGTGCTAGTGGTTTGGGTCGTCGGGACAGGGGCTACCAAGAGACCCAGTACTTC.

The chain recombines TRBV2 with TRBJ2-1, with 9 nucleotides matching TRBD2. Germline V CDR1 and CDR2: SNHLY, FYNNEI. The junction had 6 bases not matched to a gene; V was cut back by 3 bases and J by 9 bases. This CDR3 spans 14 amino acids. The CDR3 spells CASSDGTSIIEQFF. CDR3 DNA: TGTGCCAGCAGTGATGGGACTAGCATTATTGAGCAGTTCTTC. Full variable domain (outside the CDR3, taken from reference TRBV2 and TRBJ2-1): EPEVTQTPSHQVTQMGQEVILRCVPISNHLYFYWYRQILGQKVEFLVSFYNNEISEKSEIFDDQFSVERPDGSNFTLKIRSTKLEDSAMYFCASSDGTSIIEQFFGPGTRLTVL.

The CDR3, as DNA: TGTGCCAGCAGTGAGGGGGGAACCTATAGCAATCAGCCCCAGCATTTT. As protein: CASSEGGTYSNQPQHF. V usage is TRBV5-8 and J usage is TRBJ1-5; D may be TRBD1 (6 bases). CDR1 and CDR2 from the germline V gene are SGHTS and YDEGEE. This CDR3 has 16 amino acids. Trimming cost V 5 bases and J 0 bases, with 15 bases left between them.

The chain carries TRBV19 and TRBJ1-4; no reliable D call. The V gene lost 3 bases and the J gene lost 0 bases, with 8 bases spanning the gap. Looked up from germline, CDR1 is LNHDA and CDR2 is SQIVND (reference sequence). The CDR3 is 15 residues long. The CDR3 DNA reads TGTGCCAGTAGTATGCAAAGGGCAACTAATGAAAAACTGTTTTTT. Translated, it gives CASSMQRATNEKLFF.

The sample holds a few counts of this clone. The chain carries TRBV10-1 and TRBJ1-2, with 9 bases lining up with TRBD1. V was pared by 9 bases and J by 6 bases, with 8 bases of the junction left unmatched. Germline V CDR1 and CDR2: WNHNN, SYGVQD (reference sequence). The CDR3 spans 13 residues. This CDR3 is CASRRDRVNGYTF. As DNA, the CDR3 is TGCGCCAGTCGCCGGGACAGGGTCAATGGCTACACCTTC.

This clone was counted a few times. This chain links TRBV5-1 with TRBJ1-1; 11 nucleotides align to TRBD1. The CDR3 is 17 amino acids. CDR1 and CDR2 from the germline V gene are SGHRS and YFSETQ. The ends lost 4 bases at V and 1 base at J; junction bases unmatched: 9. CDR3 coding DNA: TGCGCCAGCAGCCGTTCCGGGACAGGGGGGAAGAACACTGAAGCTTTCTTT. Its protein product is CASSRSGTGGKNTEAFF.

The J gene is TRBJ2-7, the V gene TRBV30; 7 bases fit TRBD2. The junction had 4 bases not matched to a gene; V was cut back by 2 bases and J by 3 bases. The germline V gene encodes CDR1 GTSNPN and CDR2 SVGIG (reference sequence). The CDR3 is made up of 13 amino acids. This CDR3 reads CAWSQSGNYEQYF. In nucleotides, the CDR3 is TGTGCCTGGAGTCAAAGCGGGAACTACGAGCAGTACTTC.

The chain joins TRBV5-4 to TRBJ2-3; weak D call: TRBD2 (5 bases). V was pared by 4 bases and J by 9 bases, with 18 bases between. Germline V CDR1 and CDR2: SGHNT, YYREEE (reference sequence). The CDR3 is 14 residues long. CDR3 in amino acids: CASSGILGEATQYF. The CDR3 DNA reads as TGTGCCAGCAGCGGCATCTTGGGAGAGGCGACGCAGTATTTT.

The CDR3 here is CASSPPGLAGNEQYF. In DNA form, the CDR3 reads TGTGCCAGCTCACCTCCGGGACTAGCGGGAAACGAGCAGTACTTC. This chain uses TRBV18 with TRBJ2-7; 13 nucleotides match TRBD2. V shed 3 bases, J shed 5 bases, and the junction held 4 bases outside the gene matches. This CDR3 region has 15 residues. Germline V gene lookup returns CDR1 KGHSH and CDR2 LQKENI. The full variable domain, completed using reference TRBV18 and TRBJ2-7, is NAGVMQNPRHLVRRRGQEARLRCSPMKGHSHVYWYRQLPEEGLKFMVYLQKENIIDESGMPKERFSAEFPKEGPSILRIQQVVRGDSAAYFCASSPPGLAGNEQYFGPGTRLTVT.

This clone was seen a handful of times. This sequence joins TRBV19 and TRBJ2-7; perhaps TRBD1 as D (6 bases). The germline V gene encodes CDR1 LNHDA and CDR2 SQIVND (reference sequence). V shed 5 bases and J shed 0 bases, with 17 bases lying between them. This CDR3 comprises 16 residues. CDR3 amino acids: CASSAQQGTLSYEQYF. For the CDR3, the DNA is TGTGCCAGTAGTGCCCAACAGGGAACCCTCTCCTACGAGCAGTACTTC.

This clone occurred once. As DNA, the CDR3 is TGTGCCAGCAGCCGGTCAGGGGACAGTGAAGCTTTCTTT. It specifies CASSRSGDSEAFF. V gene TRBV13 combines with J gene TRBJ1-1, with 7 nucleotides matching TRBD1. The CDR3 has 13 amino acids. The V gene's germline CDR1 is PRHDT and CDR2 FYEKMQ (reference sequence). V lost 5 bases, J lost 7 bases, and 7 bases stayed unmatched.

The chain employs TRBV15 and TRBJ2-2; TRBD2 agrees at 8 bases. Germline-derived CDR1 and CDR2 are LNHNV and YYDKDF (reference sequence). The V and J ends lost 7 bases and 5 bases, in that order; junction bases with no gene match: 12. This CDR3 has 16 amino acids. Here the CDR3 reads CATNPGGAQITGELFF. CDR3 nucleotides: TGTGCCACCAACCCCGGGGGGGCGCAAATTACCGGGGAGCTGTTTTTT. Based on the CDR3 plus reference TRBV15 and TRBJ2-2, the full variable domain is DAMVIQNPRYQVTQFGKPVTLSCSQTLNHNVMYWYQQKSSQAPKLLFHYYDKDFNNEADTPDNFQSRRPNTSFCFLDIRSPGLGDTAMYLCATNPGGAQITGELFFGEGSRLTVL.

The chain uses TRBV5-6 and TRBJ1-5; 9 nucleotides match TRBD1. Germline CDR1 reads SGHDT; CDR2 reads YYEEEE. V dropped 5 bases and J dropped 5; count of bases not matched to a gene: 5. The CDR3 spans 14 residues. CDR3 nucleotides: TGTGCCAGCAGTCCCGGGGACAGGGATCAGCCCCAGCATTTT. Encoded protein: CASSPGDRDQPQHF.

This clone appeared a few times. V usage is TRBV7-8 and J usage is TRBJ2-1; no reliable D call. There are 12 residues in the CDR3. Trimming shortened V by 5 bases and J by 5 bases, and 7 bases separated the two germline ends. Germline CDR1 and CDR2: SGHVS and FQNEAQ. The CDR3 reads CASSPVNNEQFF. CDR3 DNA: TGTGCCAGCAGCCCGGTGAACAATGAGCAGTTCTTC. Together with reference TRBV7-8 and TRBJ2-1, the CDR3 gives the full variable domain: GAGVSQSPRYKVAKRGQDVALRCDPISGHVSLFWYQQALGQGPEFLTYFQNEAQLDKSGLPSDRFFAERPEGSVSTLKIQRTQQEDSAVYLCASSPVNNEQFFGPGTRLTVL.

V usage is TRBV28 and J usage is TRBJ2-7; no clear D. Germline CDR1 is MDHEN and CDR2 is SYDVKM. The V end lost 7 bases, the J end lost 0 bases, and 13 bases lay between the germline ends. This CDR3 region has 14 residues. The CDR3 loop is CASKRLRSSYEQYF. The CDR3 DNA reads as TGTGCCAGCAAGAGGCTCCGAAGCTCCTACGAGCAGTACTTC. Filled out from reference TRBV28 and TRBJ2-7, the complete variable domain reads DVKVTQSSRYLVKRTGEKVFLECVQDMDHENMFWYRQDPGLGLRLIYFSYDVKMKEKGDIPEGYSVSREKKERFSLILESASTNQTSMYLCASKRLRSSYEQYFGPGTRLTVT.

The V call is TRBV6-1, the J call TRBJ2-7, with no clear D. CDR3 length equals 15 residues. V dropped 10 bases and J dropped 5 bases, with 24 bases sitting between them. CDR1 is MNHNS and CDR2 is SASEGT in the germline V gene. The CDR3 sequence: CATLPRLTGFDEQYF. CDR3 nucleotides: TGTGCCACCCTACCCCGTCTCACCGGGTTTGACGAGCAGTACTTC.

This chain links TRBV7-2 with TRBJ1-2; D is ambiguous. Germline CDR1 SGHTA, CDR2 FQGNSA. The CDR3 runs to 15 residues. Trimming pared 1 base from V and 6 bases from J, leaving 15 bases between. CDR3 coding DNA: TGTGCCAGCAGCTTAGGGTCGAGGAACAGTAATGGCTACACCTTC. Protein: CASSLGSRNSNGYTF.

This chain connects TRBV11-2 to TRBJ2-1, with D perhaps TRBD2 (6 bases). CDR3 length: 17 amino acids. Per the germline V gene, CDR1 is SGHAT and CDR2 is FQNNGV. V lost 1 base to trimming and J lost 3 bases, with 16 bases between them. CDR3 region: CASSLVPGVSHYNEQFF. CDR3 nucleotide sequence: TGTGCCAGCAGCTTAGTTCCGGGGGTTTCGCACTACAATGAGCAGTTCTTC.

J is TRBJ1-4 and V is TRBV30; no clear D. Trimming cost V 0 bases and J 8 bases, with 16 bases left between them. Germline-derived CDR1 and CDR2 are GTSNPN and SVGIG (reference sequence). This CDR3 is 15 amino acids long. Here the CDR3 reads CAWSVLTGNREKLFF. CDR3 in DNA: TGTGCCTGGAGTGTATTGACCGGAAATCGGGAAAAACTGTTTTTT.

This clone was counted between two and nine times. CDR3 residues: CASSPPRVGNTIYF. The DNA of the CDR3 is TGTGCCAGCTCACCACCCAGGGTGGGAAACACCATATATTTT. The V and J genes are TRBV18 and TRBJ1-3; a weak D match, TRBD1 (5 bases). V dropped 0 bases and J dropped 4 bases, with 7 bases sitting between them. The CDR3 extends over 14 amino acids. Germline V gene data show CDR1 as KGHSH and CDR2 as LQKENI.

A single count supports this clone. Other DNA sequences within the sample encode an identical CDR3. CDR3 in amino acids: CASSPLGDNEQFF. The CDR3 DNA is TGTGCCAGCTCGCCCCTGGGGGACAATGAGCAGTTCTTC. This sequence joins TRBV18 and TRBJ2-1; D is perhaps TRBD1 or TRBD2 (5 bases each). Germline CDR1 is KGHSH and CDR2 is LQKENI. This CDR3 is built from 13 residues. The V end was cut by 6 bases, the J end by 5 bases, with 11 bases between.

This chain connects TRBV5-1 to TRBJ2-3; D is undetermined. Trimming removed 0 bases at V and 2 bases at J, with 7 bases between. CDR1 and CDR2 from the germline V gene are SGHRS and YFSETQ. The CDR3 totals 14 residues. The CDR3 DNA reads as TGCGCCAGCAGCTTGGTTCCCCCCACAGATACGCAGTATTTT. It encodes CASSLVPPTDTQYF.

This clone has more than one count but fewer than ten. V and J are TRBV30 and TRBJ2-6, with D perhaps TRBD2 (7 bases). The CDR3 contains 15 residues. CDR1 and CDR2 (germline): GTSNPN, SVGIG (reference sequence). V gave up 2 bases and J gave up 6 bases, with 14 bases separating them. This chain's CDR3 is CAWSPGGFAANVLTF. In DNA, the CDR3 is TGTGCCTGGAGTCCGGGGGGCTTTGCGGCCAACGTCCTGACTTTC. Full variable domain (rest looked up from reference TRBV30 and TRBJ2-6): SQTIHQWPATLVQPVGSPLSLECTVEGTSNPNLYWYRQAAGRGLQLLFYSVGIGQISSEVPQNLSASRPQDRQFILSSKKLLLSDSGFYLCAWSPGGFAANVLTFGAGSRLTVL.